This is a list of T cell receptor beta chains from one sample in a study of CD8 T cells in Susac syndrome. Each CDR3 protein gets one entry after TCRdb re-called the immunoSEQ multiplex PCR reads with MiXCR. Among 74,000 or so distinct CDR3 sequences, 90% to 95% were seen once, and the ten largest hold around 0.48%. The sample taken for sequencing was CD4+ T cells from PBMCs. The receptors were gathered from a human donor with Susac syndrome. The CDR3 runs from the conserved cysteine through the conserved F or W. The order of the fields is J gene, V gene, clone size, D gene, CDR3 DNA, CDR3 protein. The D gene is left open where the match is weak. Rows give clone size only sometimes, using once, few, many, or a class for an expanded clone.

TRBJ2-5	TRBV3-1	-	-	TGTGCCAGCAGCCAAGCGGCGTGGGGTACCCGAGAGACCCAGTACTTC	CASSQAAWGTRETQYF
TRBJ1-5	TRBV29-1	-	-	TGCAGCGTTGTCTGGGGGCGAGGGCCCCAGCATTTT	CSVVWGRGPQHF
TRBJ2-1	TRBV6-6	-	-	TGTGCCACCACCTCGTCTATCAGCTCCTACAATGAGCAGTTCTTC	CATTSSISSYNEQFF
TRBJ1-1	TRBV20-1	-	-	TGCAGTGCTTCAACAGGCTCCATGAACACTGAAGCTTTCTTT	CSASTGSMNTEAFF
TRBJ2-5	TRBV12-3/TRBV12-4	-	TRBD1	TGTGCCAGCAGTCCAGACAGGGCCGAGACCCAGTACTTC	CASSPDRAETQYF
TRBJ2-2	TRBV7-2	-	-	TGTGCCAGCAGCGAATTCACCGGGGAGCTGTTTTTT	CASSEFTGELFF
TRBJ2-6	TRBV5-1	few	TRBD1	TGCGCCAGCAGCCACCGGACAGGGGGCTCTGGGGCCAACGTCCTGACTTTC	CASSHRTGGSGANVLTF
TRBJ2-2	TRBV11-3	-	-	TGTGCCAGCAGCCTGGTAGCGGCCGGGGAGCTGTTTTTT	CASSLVAAGELFF
TRBJ1-5	TRBV12-3/TRBV12-4	-	-	TGTGCCAGCAGTTTGGATCGGGGTCAGCCCCAGCATTTT	CASSLDRGQPQHF
TRBJ1-1	TRBV19	-	-	TGTGCCAGCTTTGGTTGGCGGTTATGGACTGAAGCTTTCTTT	CASFGWRLWTEAFF
TRBJ2-1	TRBV28	-	TRBD1	TGTGCCAGCAGTCTTGGGACAGGGGGTATCGATGAGCAGTTCTTC	CASSLGTGGIDEQFF
TRBJ2-1	TRBV12-3/TRBV12-4	-	TRBD2	TGTGCCAGCAGTTTTCGGGCTGGGCTAGCGGGAGGAATCTCCTACAATGAGCAGTTCTTC	CASSFRAGLAGGISYNEQFF
TRBJ2-7	TRBV6-6	-	TRBD1	TGTGCCAGCAGTTCCCTCCGGGACAGGCTCGCCTACGAGCAGTACTTC	CASSSLRDRLAYEQYF
TRBJ2-1	TRBV5-4	-	-	TGTGCCAGCAGCCCACGGCTTAATGAGCAGTTCTTC	CASSPRLNEQFF
TRBJ2-1	TRBV28	-	TRBD1	TGTGCCAGCAGCTCCTACGGGACAGGGGACTACAATGAGCAGTTCTTC	CASSSYGTGDYNEQFF
TRBJ1-2	TRBV5-1	-	-	TGCGCCAGCGGTCCAGTGGAAAATGGCTACACCTTC	CASGPVENGYTF
TRBJ1-3	TRBV15	-	-	TGTGCCACCAGCAGAGATCGAGGCTCTGGAAACACCATATATTTT	CATSRDRGSGNTIYF
TRBJ1-3	TRBV12-3/TRBV12-4	-	-	TGTGCCAGCAGTTTCGCGGCGTCGGGAAACACCATATATTTT	CASSFAASGNTIYF
TRBJ2-5	TRBV2	-	-	TGTGCCAGCAGTGTAAGACAAACCCAAGAGACCCAGTACTTC	CASSVRQTQETQYF
TRBJ2-7	TRBV18	once	-	TGTGCCAGCTCACCGAACAGGGACTACGAGCAGTACTTC	CASSPNRDYEQYF
TRBJ2-4	TRBV6-2/TRBV6-3	-	TRBD2	TGTGCCAGCACTAGCGGACCCCGGGGTAATCAGTACTTC	CASTSGPRGNQYF
TRBJ2-1	TRBV5-6	-	-	TGTGCCAGCAGTACAACCCGGGTTAGCTCCTACAATGAGCAGTTCTTC	CASSTTRVSSYNEQFF
TRBJ2-7	TRBV7-2	-	-	TGTGCCAGCAGCTCCGTGGGGGATTCCTACGAGCAGTACTTC	CASSSVGDSYEQYF
TRBJ2-1	TRBV20-1	-	TRBD2	TGCAGTGCTAGATTTAGCGGGGGATACAATGAGCAGTTCTTC	CSARFSGGYNEQFF
TRBJ2-7	TRBV4-2	-	TRBD2	TGTGCCAGCAGCCAAGAGGGAGCGGGAGTTAATGAGCAGTACTTC	CASSQEGAGVNEQYF
TRBJ2-1	TRBV12-3/TRBV12-4	-	TRBD1	TGTGCCAGCAGAAGGCTAGGGACAGGGTACAATGAGCAGTTCTTC	CASRRLGTGYNEQFF
TRBJ1-5	TRBV6-6	-	-	TGTGCCAGCGGTGGCGGCAATCAGCCCCAGCATTTT	CASGGGNQPQHF
TRBJ1-3	TRBV12-3/TRBV12-4	once	TRBD1	TGTGCCAGCAGCCGGACAGGGGGTAGTGGGAACACCATATATTTT	CASSRTGGSGNTIYF
TRBJ2-3	TRBV5-1	-	-	TGCGCCAGCAGCTTCGGCGGGACCACAGATACGCAGTATTTT	CASSFGGTTDTQYF
TRBJ2-7	TRBV7-2	-	TRBD1	TGTGCCAGCAGCCTTCTACACCGGTCAGGGGGCAGAGGCGAGCAGTACTTC	CASSLLHRSGGRGEQYF
TRBJ1-5	TRBV20-1	-	TRBD1	TGCAGTGCCAGGGGGGACAGAGAATTAAATCAGCCCCAGCATTTT	CSARGDRELNQPQHF
TRBJ2-1	TRBV7-8	-	TRBD2	TGTGCCAGCAGCTTAGCGAAGATGGCTAGCGGGAGGTTACAGTTCTTC	CASSLAKMASGRLQFF
TRBJ1-3	TRBV12-3/TRBV12-4	-	-	TGTGCCAGCAGTTTAATACAGACGGTCGGCACCATATATTTT	CASSLIQTVGTIYF
TRBJ2-4	TRBV6-1	-	-	TGTGCCAGCAGGGCAGGGGTGGCCCAAGGGAAAAACATTCAGTACTTC	CASRAGVAQGKNIQYF
TRBJ2-7	TRBV6-2/TRBV6-3	-	TRBD2	TGTGCCAGCAGTACTATAGCGGGACCGGGGCGCGAGCAGTACTTC	CASSTIAGPGREQYF
TRBJ2-5	TRBV2	-	-	TGTGCCAGCAGTGTAGCGTTCGAGACCCAGTACTTC	CASSVAFETQYF
TRBJ1-1	TRBV5-1	-	-	TGCGCCAGCAGCGGGCTACAGGGAAGGACTGAAGCTTTCTTT	CASSGLQGRTEAFF
TRBJ1-1	TRBV20-1	-	-	TGCAGTCCTCGGGACGGTGAAAGGCGGACTGAAGCTTTCTTT	CSPRDGERRTEAFF
TRBJ1-1	TRBV14	-	-	TGTGCCAGCAGCCATTTGGACGGGAACACTGAAGCTTTCTTT	CASSHLDGNTEAFF